This T cell receptor beta chain emerged from a study of T cells in tumors after PD-1 blockade (dated by TCRdb to about 2019). Regarding the study in general: Prior checkpoint blockade, systemic immunosuppressant use, and recent radiotherapy or other anti-cancer therapy within 4 weeks were grounds for patient exclusion. A subset of patients also received ongoing daily vismodegib 150 mg during anti-PD-1 treatment. Paired single-cell RNA and TCR sequencing was performed on site-matched tumors from BCC or SCC patients before and after anti-PD-1 therapy. An average of around 110,000 TCR templates (range about 24,000-280,000) and roughly 37,000 unique clonotypes was obtained for peripheral blood samples. Pembrolizumab 200 mg every 3 weeks or cemiplimab 350 mg every 2 weeks was administered to patients. Clinical response was assessed using RECIST version 1.1. To compare blood and tumor clonotypes, bulk TCR sequencing was performed on nine to ten peripheral blood samples from a handful of patients.

What this sample's time point label stands for: after anti-PD-1 therapy. Genomic DNA extracted from tumor biopsies or peripheral blood was used for bulk TCRbeta sequencing, with input ranging from about 616 ng to 6,500 ng. Histologically proven advanced or metastatic basal or squamous cell carcinoma was present in all patients, all of whom were poor candidates for surgical resection. The basal cell carcinoma cohort comprised around eleven patients, of whom roughly eight had bulk tumor TCR sequencing. Regarding this clone: What antigen it recognizes has not been identified. No base quality values were provided; no much bigger clone lies one nucleotide off.

V is trimmed back by 3 bases and J by 2 bases, and the junction contains 1 base that no gene match accounts for. In the germline V gene, CDR1 corresponds to SNHLY and CDR2 to FYNNEI. The CDR3 covers 15 residues, taking in both the cysteine and the phenylalanine. Just CDR3 DNA is preserved here, 45 bases in frame from base 1. Deep TCRbeta sequencing was performed with the immunoSEQ platform. The published analysis was carried out like this. For further analysis, only productive rearrangements were exported out of the immunoSEQ Analyzer. Bulk TCRbeta clonotypes were assigned T cell phenotypes by matching to single-cell RNA+TCR-seq clones sharing the same TCRbeta sequence. Clone enrichment in tumor was calculated as tumor frequency divided by PBMC frequency from bulk TCR sequencing. GLIPH was used to group TCRs into specificity groups, clusters of distinct TCRs likely recognizing common antigens via shared CDR3 motifs. What TCRdb holds here is the immuneACCESS table cut down to in-frame rearrangements. Part of the clones is not present; checked against another copy, under half of the missing clones reflect an unresolved V gene, and the others are unexplained. V, J and clone size are those of that table, while D and trimming were read from the DNA. This sample is represented by tens of thousands of clones; around 67% of them were singletons. Of the sample, approximately 4.5% falls within the top ten clones.

Paper-wide results and their limitations: Roughly 38% of TCR clonotypes from the tumor were detected in blood, and certain novel exhausted tumor clones were present in blood collected before treatment, which suggests recruitment from the periphery. Where the novel T cell clones came from was not determined, and possible sources could include lymphoid organs or rare unexpanded clones inside the tumor or in the tumor periphery.

The starting material was PBMCs, obtained after anti-PD-1 treatment. The sequence derives from a human donor with basal cell carcinoma. The chain links TRBV2 with TRBJ2-3; 11 bases in the junction line up with TRBD2. The nucleotide sequence reads as follows: TGTGCCAGCAGTGAGGGACTAGCGGTCACAGATACGCAGTATTTT. The encoded protein is CASSEGLAVTDTQYF.